The present TCR beta chain was sequenced within a study of T cell responses to AZD1222 COVID-19 vaccine. CDR1 is SEHNR, CDR2 FQNEAQ, per germline (reference sequence). The CDR3 extends over 17 amino acids. The junction had 12 bases not matched to a gene; V was cut back by 1 base and J by 6 bases. TCRdb keeps only in-frame clones here, not all; method: immunoSEQ multiplex PCR. The sample has about 82,000 clones; 80% to 90% are singletons. This receptor was obtained from an adult who received the AZD1222 COVID-19 vaccine. The chain combines TRBV7-9 with TRBJ2-5; 9 bases are shared with TRBD1. The specimen was peripheral blood, collected 28 days after the second AZD1222 dose. Here the CDR3 reads CASSLGRDRDGRKTQYF. DNA of the CDR3: TGTGCCAGCAGCTTAGGAAGGGACAGGGATGGACGAAAGACCCAGTACTTC.